This T cell receptor beta chain was identified in a study of CD8 T cells in Susac syndrome. Random hexamers were used to reverse transcribe an amount of roughly 0.5 to 1 ug RNA. In TCRdb, the immunoSEQ multiplex PCR reads were re-called with MiXCR into one record per CDR3 protein. The table has 80,000 or so distinct CDR3 sequences, approximately 96% seen once; the top ten hold roughly 0.45%. The CDR3 is 15 residues long. Trimming took 3 bases from V and 3 from J, leaving 11 bases between them. Germline loops: CDR1 LNHNV, CDR2 YYDKDF (reference sequence). Sequencing was done on a sample of CD8+ T cells from PBMCs. The rearrangement links TRBV15 to TRBJ2-2; D remains ambiguous. The receptor comes from a human donor with Susac syndrome. The CDR3 DNA follows: TGTGCCACCAGCAGGACCTGGGGTTACACCGGGGAGCTGTTTTTT. Its protein product is CATSRTWGYTGELFF.